A selection of T cell receptor beta chains follows, all from one sample in a study of blood T cell repertoires in COVID-19. Sequencing was performed with immunoSEQ multiplex PCR; in TCRdb, only in-frame clones are kept and a portion is missing. Among around 60,000 clones listed, less than 75% were seen once. The sequencing input was peripheral blood. These TCRs come from a woman in her forties or fifties with active or convalescent COVID-19. Each CDR3 is given with its conserved first and last residue. Each record gives: J gene, D gene, V gene, clone size, CDR3 protein, CDR3 DNA. A D gene is named only where the DNA matches it firmly. The size field is filled for only some rows; it gives once, few, many or a size class.

TRBJ2-1 - TRBV29-1 - CSVEGRGVYNEQFF TGCAGCGTTGAAGGCAGGGGGGTCTACAATGAGCAGTTCTTC
TRBJ2-7 TRBD1 TRBV2 - CASRGDRDSYEQYF TGTGCCAGCAGGGGGGACAGGGACTCCTACGAGCAGTACTTC
TRBJ2-7 TRBD1 TRBV19 - CASRAGTGNYEQYF TGTGCCAGTAGGGCCGGGACAGGGAACTACGAGCAGTACTTC
TRBJ2-1 - TRBV19 - CASSIRQASYNEQFF TGTGCCAGTAGTATAAGACAGGCCTCCTACAATGAGCAGTTCTTC
TRBJ1-2 - TRBV29-1 few CSVATSNYGYTF TGCAGCGTTGCGACATCTAACTATGGCTACACCTTC
TRBJ1-1 - TRBV24-1 - CAVRRGPGTEAFF TGTGCCGTACGGAGGGGCCCCGGCACTGAAGCTTTCTTT
TRBJ1-5 - TRBV6-1 once CASSGGRGIVGNQPQHF TGTGCCAGCAGTGGAGGCAGGGGCATTGTTGGCAATCAGCCCCAGCATTTT
TRBJ1-1 - TRBV3-1/TRBV3-2 - CASSQMGPATFF TGTGCCAGCAGCCAGATGGGGCCCGCGACTTTCTTT
TRBJ1-2 TRBD1 TRBV30 - CAWTWARSGQGFWDGYTF TGTGCCTGGACTTGGGCCCGGTCCGGACAGGGCTTTTGGGATGGCTACACCTTC
TRBJ2-3 - TRBV9 - CASSVSPQEVRDTQYF TGTGCCAGCAGCGTATCGCCACAGGAAGTTAGAGATACGCAGTATTTT
TRBJ1-1 TRBD1 TRBV6-6 - CASSPPGQRGTEAFF TGTGCCAGCAGCCCTCCGGGACAGAGGGGGACTGAAGCTTTCTTT
TRBJ2-1 - TRBV2 - CASSESTTSTFF TGTGCCAGCAGTGAATCCACGACTAGTACGTTCTTC
TRBJ2-2 TRBD1 TRBV3-1/TRBV3-2 - CASSQDRGLGELFF TGTGCCAGCAGCCAGGACAGGGGTTTGGGGGAGCTGTTTTTT
TRBJ2-7 - TRBV28 - CASSYPSYEQYF TGTGCCAGCAGTTACCCCAGCTACGAGCAGTACTTC
TRBJ2-5 - TRBV2 - CASSAEETQYF TGTGCCAGCAGTGCTGAGGAGACCCAGTACTTC
TRBJ2-5 TRBD1 TRBV3-1/TRBV3-2 - CASSRRTGVHQETQYF TGTGCCAGCAGCCGACGGACAGGGGTGCACCAAGAGACCCAGTACTTC
TRBJ1-6 TRBD1 TRBV19 - CASSQGGKSPLHF TGTGCCAGTAGTCAGGGGGGAAAGTCACCCCTCCACTTT
TRBJ1-1 - TRBV3-1/TRBV3-2 - CASSQDRNGGLFGNTEAFF TGTGCCAGCAGCCAAGATCGGAACGGGGGTCTATTTGGGAACACTGAAGCTTTCTTT
TRBJ1-6 - TRBV6-1 - CASSENGVLNSPLHF TGTGCCAGCAGTGAAAACGGGGTCCTCAATTCACCCCTCCACTTT
TRBJ2-7 TRBD2 TRBV4-1 - CASSPLLAGAYEQYF TGCGCCAGCAGCCCCCTTCTAGCGGGAGCCTACGAGCAGTACTTC
TRBJ1-1 TRBD1 TRBV7-9 - CASSPAGTGNTEAFF TGTGCCAGCAGCCCAGCGGGGACAGGGAACACTGAAGCTTTCTTT
TRBJ1-6 - TRBV4-1 - CASSQDGGMRSPLHF TGCGCCAGCAGCCAAGATGGAGGCATGAGGTCACCCCTCCACTTT
TRBJ2-1 TRBD2 TRBV10-2 - CASSQPGTSGLGEQFF TGCGCCAGCAGTCAACCAGGGACTAGCGGGCTCGGGGAGCAGTTCTTC
TRBJ2-3 - TRBV6-5 - CASARDSNTDTQYF TGTGCCAGCGCTAGGGACTCCAACACAGATACGCAGTATTTT
TRBJ2-4 - TRBV14 - CASSQGGWEANIQYF TGTGCCAGCAGCCAAGGCGGCTGGGAGGCGAACATTCAGTACTTC
TRBJ1-5 - TRBV6-5 - CASSYSDSSNQPQHF TGTGCCAGCAGTTACTCGGACAGCAGCAATCAGCCCCAGCATTTT
TRBJ2-7 TRBD1 TRBV2 - CASTKRDSASSYEQYF TGTGCCAGCACCAAAAGGGACAGCGCAAGCTCCTACGAGCAGTACTTC
TRBJ2-7 TRBD2 TRBV7-9 - CASSPAGGTLSYEQYF TGTGCCAGCAGCCCCGCGGGAGGAACGCTCTCCTACGAGCAGTACTTC
TRBJ1-3 - TRBV28 once CASHGGGAGGNTIYF TGTGCCAGTCACGGTGGGGGCGCAGGGGGAAACACCATATATTTT
TRBJ1-1 TRBD1 TRBV3-1/TRBV3-2 - CASSQWGTGSNTEAFF TGTGCCAGCAGCCAGTGGGGGACAGGGTCAAACACTGAAGCTTTCTTT
TRBJ1-1 TRBD1 TRBV5-1 - CASSYGQGAGTEAFF TGCGCCAGCAGCTATGGACAGGGGGCTGGAACTGAAGCTTTCTTT
TRBJ1-1 - TRBV11-2 - CASSFDREAFF TGTGCCAGCAGCTTTGACAGAGAAGCTTTCTTT
TRBJ2-7 TRBD1 TRBV20-1 few CSASKEGQGTYEQYF TGCAGTGCTAGTAAAGAGGGACAGGGGACCTACGAGCAGTACTTC
TRBJ2-7 TRBD2 TRBV30 - CAWSGGDSGSREQYF TGTGCCTGGAGTGGGGGGGATAGCGGGAGCCGCGAGCAGTACTTC
TRBJ1-1 - TRBV19 - CATLGGQQNTEAFF TGTGCCACCCTCGGAGGACAGCAGAACACTGAAGCTTTCTTT
TRBJ2-1 TRBD2 TRBV3-1/TRBV3-2 - CASSRDYYNEQFF TGTGCCAGCAGCCGGGACTACTACAATGAGCAGTTCTTC
TRBJ2-5 TRBD2 TRBV2 - CASRAGLAGGQTQYF TGTGCCAGCAGGGCAGGACTAGCGGGAGGACAGACCCAGTACTTC
TRBJ2-7 - TRBV6-6 - CASRKDGSGAYEQYF TGTGCCAGCCGTAAAGACGGGTCCGGCGCCTACGAGCAGTACTTC
TRBJ2-7 TRBD2 TRBV19 - CASTTSGRSYEQYF TGTGCCAGTACCACTAGCGGGAGATCTTACGAGCAGTACTTC
TRBJ1-2 - TRBV7-9 - CASSLDLLTENYYGYTF TGTGCCAGCAGCTTAGACCTGTTGACAGAAAATTACTATGGCTACACCTTC
TRBJ2-1 - TRBV27 few CASSSATPYNEQFF TGTGCCAGCAGTTCCGCAACACCCTACAATGAGCAGTTCTTC
TRBJ1-4 - TRBV28 - CASRGSDRLNEKLFF TGTGCCAGCAGGGGGAGCGACAGGCTTAATGAAAAACTGTTTTTT
TRBJ2-2 - TRBV2 - CASSAGNTGELFF TGTGCCAGCAGCGCAGGGAACACCGGGGAGCTGTTTTTT